This is a list of T cell receptor beta chains from one sample in a study of graft-versus-host responses after intestinal transplantation. For these receptors, no antigen is known. Measured with immunoSEQ multiplex PCR; TCRdb has only the in-frame clones, and not every one. The repertoire holds about 110,000 clones, with over 85% as singletons. Material: unstimulated CD4+ T cells sorted from spleen or lymph node cells, obtained before transplant. These receptors all come from a human donor who was the organ donor for an intestinal transplant. The CDR3 runs from the conserved cysteine through the conserved F or W. The order of the fields is J gene, V gene, D gene, clone size, CDR3 protein, CDR3 DNA. A D gene is named only where the DNA matches it firmly. Clone sizes are given selectively: once, few, many, or a class where the clone is expanded.

j_gene: TRBJ2-6
v_gene: TRBV5-4
d_gene: TRBD2
abundance: NA
CDR3aa: CASSTSFIAGDPGANVLTF
CDR3nt: TGTGCCAGCAGCACCAGCTTTATAGCGGGAGACCCTGGGGCCAACGTCCTGACTTTC

j_gene: TRBJ1-1
v_gene: TRBV6-1
d_gene: NA
abundance: NA
CDR3aa: CASRELGELNTEAFF
CDR3nt: TGTGCCAGCAGGGAGTTGGGGGAGTTGAACACTGAAGCTTTCTTT

j_gene: TRBJ2-1
v_gene: TRBV9
d_gene: TRBD2
abundance: NA
CDR3aa: CASSGPGLAGVNEQFF
CDR3nt: TGTGCCAGCAGCGGACCAGGACTAGCGGGAGTTAATGAGCAGTTCTTC

j_gene: TRBJ1-2
v_gene: TRBV5-6
d_gene: NA
abundance: few
CDR3aa: CASSLSRGRLGYTF
CDR3nt: TGTGCCAGCAGCTTATCTCGGGGGCGCTTGGGCTACACCTTC

j_gene: TRBJ2-2
v_gene: TRBV25-1
d_gene: TRBD2
abundance: NA
CDR3aa: CASSDRLAGAGELFF
CDR3nt: TGTGCCAGCAGTGACCGACTAGCGGGAGCCGGGGAGCTGTTTTTT

j_gene: TRBJ2-7
v_gene: TRBV11-2
d_gene: NA
abundance: once
CDR3aa: CASSLKSWGHSYEQYF
CDR3nt: TGTGCCAGCAGCTTAAAGTCTTGGGGCCACTCCTACGAGCAGTACTTC

j_gene: TRBJ1-2
v_gene: TRBV18
d_gene: TRBD1
abundance: NA
CDR3aa: CASSLTSHGTVYGYTF
CDR3nt: TGTGCCAGCTCACTAACCAGCCACGGGACAGTCTATGGCTACACCTTC

j_gene: TRBJ1-1
v_gene: TRBV6-1
d_gene: NA
abundance: few
CDR3aa: CASRQNTEAFF
CDR3nt: TGTGCCAGCAGACAGAACACTGAAGCTTTCTTT

j_gene: TRBJ2-2
v_gene: TRBV9
d_gene: NA
abundance: NA
CDR3aa: CASSAGDWHTGELFF
CDR3nt: TGTGCCAGCAGCGCCGGGGACTGGCACACCGGGGAGCTGTTTTTT

j_gene: TRBJ2-2
v_gene: TRBV9
d_gene: NA
abundance: once
CDR3aa: CASSVAGATGELFF
CDR3nt: TGTGCCAGCAGCGTAGCTGGGGCTACCGGGGAGCTGTTTTTT

j_gene: TRBJ1-2
v_gene: TRBV28
d_gene: NA
abundance: NA
CDR3aa: CASSLSGYGYTF
CDR3nt: TGTGCCAGCAGTTTATCAGGCTATGGCTACACCTTC

j_gene: TRBJ1-1
v_gene: TRBV25-1
d_gene: NA
abundance: NA
CDR3aa: CASSGRGERRAFF
CDR3nt: TGTGCCAGCAGTGGACGGGGGGAGCGACGGGCTTTCTTT

j_gene: TRBJ1-5
v_gene: TRBV6-6
d_gene: NA
abundance: NA
CDR3aa: CASRTAGENQPQHF
CDR3nt: TGTGCCAGCAGGACCGCGGGGGAGAATCAGCCCCAGCATTTT

j_gene: TRBJ2-7
v_gene: TRBV28
d_gene: NA
abundance: NA
CDR3aa: CASSPPGGSYEQYF
CDR3nt: TGTGCCAGCAGTCCCCCCGGAGGCAGCTACGAGCAGTACTTC

j_gene: TRBJ1-1
v_gene: TRBV6-1
d_gene: TRBD1
abundance: once
CDR3aa: CASSPTGAGTEAFF
CDR3nt: TGTGCCAGCAGCCCGACAGGGGCGGGCACTGAAGCTTTCTTT

j_gene: TRBJ1-5
v_gene: TRBV19
d_gene: TRBD1
abundance: NA
CDR3aa: CASSIRQGASQPQHF
CDR3nt: TGTGCCAGTAGTATTCGACAGGGGGCGAGTCAGCCCCAGCATTTT

j_gene: TRBJ2-1
v_gene: TRBV7-9
d_gene: NA
abundance: NA
CDR3aa: CASSLVTGVRNEQFF
CDR3nt: TGTGCCAGCAGCTTAGTCACGGGAGTCCGTAATGAGCAGTTCTTC

j_gene: TRBJ1-5
v_gene: TRBV10-3
d_gene: NA
abundance: NA
CDR3aa: CAIGEGQPQHF
CDR3nt: TGTGCCATTGGGGAGGGCCAGCCCCAGCATTTT

j_gene: TRBJ1-4
v_gene: TRBV27
d_gene: NA
abundance: NA
CDR3aa: CASSFSARDYEKLFF
CDR3nt: TGTGCCAGCAGTTTCTCGGCCAGGGATTATGAAAAACTGTTTTTT

j_gene: TRBJ1-3
v_gene: TRBV27
d_gene: NA
abundance: once
CDR3aa: CASGWGTGNTIYF
CDR3nt: TGTGCCAGCGGGTGGGGGACCGGAAACACCATATATTTT

j_gene: TRBJ2-1
v_gene: TRBV30
d_gene: TRBD1
abundance: NA
CDR3aa: CAFDRDRSYNEQFF
CDR3nt: TGTGCCTTTGACCGGGACAGGAGCTACAATGAGCAGTTCTTC

j_gene: TRBJ1-2
v_gene: TRBV6-1
d_gene: TRBD1
abundance: NA
CDR3aa: CASTRGGGANYGYTF
CDR3nt: TGTGCCAGCACTAGGGGAGGGGGCGCGAACTATGGCTACACCTTC

j_gene: TRBJ1-4
v_gene: TRBV6-1
d_gene: NA
abundance: NA
CDR3aa: CASSGSRRSTNEKLFF
CDR3nt: TGTGCCAGCAGTGGTAGTAGGAGATCAACTAATGAAAAACTGTTTTTT

j_gene: TRBJ2-7
v_gene: TRBV2
d_gene: TRBD1
abundance: NA
CDR3aa: CASSGDRAYEQYF
CDR3nt: TGTGCCAGCAGTGGGGACAGGGCCTACGAGCAGTACTTC

j_gene: TRBJ1-3
v_gene: TRBV9
d_gene: NA
abundance: NA
CDR3aa: CASSASDRTSGNTIYF
CDR3nt: TGTGCCAGCAGCGCTTCCGACAGGACCTCTGGAAACACCATATATTTT

j_gene: TRBJ1-1
v_gene: TRBV5-1
d_gene: NA
abundance: NA
CDR3aa: CASSLGSVNTEAFF
CDR3nt: TGCGCCAGCAGCTTAGGGTCTGTGAACACTGAAGCTTTCTTT

j_gene: TRBJ2-2
v_gene: TRBV9
d_gene: NA
abundance: once
CDR3aa: CASSASVPNTGELFF
CDR3nt: TGTGCCAGCAGCGCCTCGGTTCCGAACACCGGGGAGCTGTTTTTT

j_gene: TRBJ2-3
v_gene: TRBV28
d_gene: TRBD2
abundance: once
CDR3aa: CASSSWLLAGLDTDTQYF
CDR3nt: TGTGCCAGCAGTTCTTGGCTTCTAGCGGGCCTAGACACAGATACGCAGTATTTT

j_gene: TRBJ1-1
v_gene: TRBV19
d_gene: NA
abundance: NA
CDR3aa: CASRRPGLDTEAFF
CDR3nt: TGTGCCAGTCGAAGGCCGGGACTGGACACTGAAGCTTTCTTT

j_gene: TRBJ2-5
v_gene: TRBV5-5
d_gene: TRBD1
abundance: NA
CDR3aa: CASSSRTGMDGRETQYF
CDR3nt: TGTGCCAGCAGCTCGAGGACAGGGATGGATGGTCGGGAGACCCAGTACTTC

j_gene: TRBJ2-7
v_gene: TRBV6-6
d_gene: TRBD2
abundance: NA
CDR3aa: CASSSPSGPSYEQYF
CDR3nt: TGTGCCAGCAGTTCCCCTAGCGGACCCTCCTACGAGCAGTACTTC

j_gene: TRBJ2-1
v_gene: TRBV18
d_gene: NA
abundance: NA
CDR3aa: CASSPSLGFGHNEQFF
CDR3nt: TGTGCCAGCTCACCATCACTAGGGTTCGGGCACAATGAGCAGTTCTTC

j_gene: TRBJ2-7
v_gene: TRBV20-1
d_gene: NA
abundance: NA
CDR3aa: CSAQTVYEQYF
CDR3nt: TGCAGTGCTCAGACGGTTTACGAGCAGTACTTC

j_gene: TRBJ1-1
v_gene: TRBV6-5
d_gene: NA
abundance: NA
CDR3aa: CASNPLGLNTEAFF
CDR3nt: TGTGCCAGCAACCCCCTGGGATTGAACACTGAAGCTTTCTTT

j_gene: TRBJ1-1
v_gene: TRBV6-1
d_gene: NA
abundance: NA
CDR3aa: CASSEYQGRTEAFF
CDR3nt: TGTGCCAGCAGTGAATATCAGGGTCGGACTGAAGCTTTCTTT

j_gene: TRBJ1-4
v_gene: TRBV4-2
d_gene: NA
abundance: NA
CDR3aa: CASSQATRGPSEKLFF
CDR3nt: TGTGCCAGCAGCCAAGCAACACGGGGTCCATCTGAAAAACTGTTTTTT

j_gene: TRBJ1-6
v_gene: TRBV10-3
d_gene: TRBD1
abundance: NA
CDR3aa: CAISDSGGPNSPLHF
CDR3nt: TGTGCCATCAGTGATTCAGGGGGCCCTAATTCACCCCTCCACTTT

j_gene: TRBJ1-6
v_gene: TRBV6-6
d_gene: NA
abundance: NA
CDR3aa: CASSYSQGYNSPLHF
CDR3nt: TGTGCCAGCAGCTACTCACAGGGCTATAATTCACCCCTCCACTTT

j_gene: TRBJ2-3
v_gene: TRBV28
d_gene: NA
abundance: NA
CDR3aa: CASSPTPNSSTDTQYF
CDR3nt: TGTGCCAGCAGTCCAACACCAAACAGTAGCACAGATACGCAGTATTTT

j_gene: TRBJ2-7
v_gene: TRBV12-5
d_gene: TRBD1
abundance: NA
CDR3aa: CASGFRDRGRGEQYF
CDR3nt: TGTGCTAGTGGTTTCCGGGACAGGGGTCGCGGCGAGCAGTACTTC

j_gene: TRBJ2-1
v_gene: TRBV4-1
d_gene: TRBD2
abundance: NA
CDR3aa: CASSQTSGIGVYNEQFF
CDR3nt: TGCGCCAGCAGCCAAACTAGCGGGATAGGGGTATACAATGAGCAGTTCTTC

j_gene: TRBJ2-5
v_gene: TRBV5-1
d_gene: TRBD2
abundance: once
CDR3aa: CASSFPSGQETQYF
CDR3nt: TGCGCCAGCAGCTTCCCTAGCGGACAAGAGACCCAGTACTTC

j_gene: TRBJ2-7
v_gene: TRBV5-6
d_gene: NA
abundance: once
CDR3aa: CASSLVGLSSYEQYF
CDR3nt: TGTGCCAGCAGCTTGGTTGGGCTAAGCTCCTACGAGCAGTACTTC

j_gene: TRBJ2-7
v_gene: TRBV13
d_gene: NA
abundance: NA
CDR3aa: CASSLRDEQYF
CDR3nt: TGTGCCAGCAGCTTACGGGACGAGCAGTACTTC

j_gene: TRBJ2-3
v_gene: TRBV28
d_gene: NA
abundance: once
CDR3aa: CASSNTDTQYF
CDR3nt: TGTGCCAGCAGCAACACAGATACGCAGTATTTT

j_gene: TRBJ1-1
v_gene: TRBV6-5
d_gene: NA
abundance: NA
CDR3aa: CASSYVSVQRTEAFF
CDR3nt: TGTGCCAGCAGTTATGTATCGGTTCAGCGCACTGAAGCTTTCTTT

j_gene: TRBJ2-1
v_gene: TRBV6-1
d_gene: NA
abundance: NA
CDR3aa: CASSANYYNEQFF
CDR3nt: TGTGCCAGCAGTGCTAATTACTACAATGAGCAGTTCTTC

j_gene: TRBJ2-1
v_gene: TRBV6-6
d_gene: NA
abundance: NA
CDR3aa: CASSYTTENEQFF
CDR3nt: TGTGCCAGCAGTTATACGACAGAGAATGAGCAGTTCTTC

j_gene: TRBJ2-4
v_gene: TRBV4-1
d_gene: TRBD1
abundance: NA
CDR3aa: CASSPRQGASLAKNIQYF
CDR3nt: TGCGCCAGCAGCCCTAGACAGGGGGCTTCCCTAGCCAAAAACATTCAGTACTTC

j_gene: TRBJ2-1
v_gene: TRBV5-4
d_gene: NA
abundance: NA
CDR3aa: CASTSYNEQFF
CDR3nt: TGTGCCAGCACTTCCTACAATGAGCAGTTCTTC

j_gene: TRBJ2-7
v_gene: TRBV2
d_gene: TRBD1
abundance: NA
CDR3aa: CAGAQGTATGEQYF
CDR3nt: TGTGCCGGAGCCCAGGGGACAGCGACCGGGGAGCAGTACTTC

j_gene: TRBJ2-2
v_gene: TRBV14
d_gene: NA
abundance: NA
CDR3aa: CASSQHTGELFF
CDR3nt: TGTGCCAGCAGCCAACACACCGGGGAGCTGTTTTTT

j_gene: TRBJ2-1
v_gene: TRBV5-4
d_gene: NA
abundance: NA
CDR3aa: CASSPGPSYNEQFF
CDR3nt: TGTGCCAGCAGCCCGGGACCTTCCTACAATGAGCAGTTCTTC

j_gene: TRBJ2-3
v_gene: TRBV2
d_gene: NA
abundance: once
CDR3aa: CASSADVGDPTQYF
CDR3nt: TGTGCCAGCAGCGCGGACGTAGGGGACCCTACGCAGTATTTT

j_gene: TRBJ2-7
v_gene: TRBV19
d_gene: NA
abundance: NA
CDR3aa: CASSTRGLNEQYF
CDR3nt: TGTGCCAGTAGTACCAGGGGTCTGAACGAGCAGTACTTC

j_gene: TRBJ1-2
v_gene: TRBV4-3
d_gene: NA
abundance: NA
CDR3aa: CASSQDRGPGRNYGYTF
CDR3nt: TGCGCCAGCAGCCAAGATCGGGGCCCCGGGAGGAACTATGGCTACACCTTC

j_gene: TRBJ2-6
v_gene: TRBV6-5
d_gene: NA
abundance: NA
CDR3aa: CASSYNGWGANVLTF
CDR3nt: TGTGCCAGCAGTTATAACGGGTGGGGGGCCAACGTCCTGACTTTC